The 10 T cell receptor beta chains listed next were all sequenced from one sample in a study of shared clonotypes between healthy human individuals. TCRdb's table, derived via immunoSEQ multiplex PCR, lists solely in-frame clones and lacks some. The sample holds about 600,000 clones; approximately 97% are singletons and the top ten take 0.055% to 0.07%. Source material: naive CD4+ T cells sorted from blood. Subset of the sample: CD45RA+ positively selected. These receptors all stem from a young woman in good health.

V is TRBV28 and J is TRBJ2-7, with 11 positions matching TRBD1. The trim removed 8 bases at V and 4 bases at J, leaving 4 bases unmatched. This CDR3 has 13 residues. Germline values: CDR1 MDHEN, CDR2 SYDVKM. The CDR3 DNA reads TGTGCCAGCGGCGGACAGGGGGCTTACGAGCAGTACTTC. Its protein product is CASGGQGAYEQYF.

The chain joins TRBV5-1 to TRBJ1-2; D gene uncertain. The CDR3 length is 14 residues. Germline V lookup: CDR1 SGHRS, CDR2 YFSETQ. V lost 2 bases to trimming and J lost 3 bases, with 11 bases between them. The CDR3 DNA is TGCGCCAGCAGCTTCGGGAGACGCTACTATGGCTACACCTTC. Translated, it gives CASSFGRRYYGYTF. Combining the CDR3 with reference TRBV5-1 and TRBJ1-2 gives the whole variable domain KAGVTQTPRYLIKTRGQQVTLSCSPISGHRSVSWYQQTPGQGLQFLFEYFSETQRNKGNFPGRFSGRQFSNSRSEMNVSTLELGDSALYLCASSFGRRYYGYTFGSGTRLTVV.

Notes on this clone: Other nucleotide sequences in the sample specify the same CDR3. The rearrangement joins TRBV28 to TRBJ2-1; D not resolved. Per the germline V gene, CDR1 is MDHEN and CDR2 is SYDVKM. Trimming left V 6 bases short and J 1 base short, with 7 bases between. The CDR3 has 13 amino acids. In DNA form, the CDR3 reads TGTGCCAGCAGGGGTCAATCCTACAATGAGCAGTTCTTC. The encoded protein is CASRGQSYNEQFF.

V and J are TRBV5-1 and TRBJ1-1; D possibly corresponds to TRBD1 (6 bases). V lost 0 bases to trimming and J lost 3 bases, with 12 bases between them. The CDR3 is 15 amino acids. Germline loops: CDR1 SGHRS, CDR2 YFSETQ. This CDR3 reads CASSLVWGLDTEAFF. In nucleotides, the CDR3 is TGCGCCAGCAGCTTGGTTTGGGGGCTGGACACTGAAGCTTTCTTT.

This sequence joins TRBV5-1 and TRBJ2-2; D is unresolved. The CDR3 contains 17 residues. Trimming cost V 0 bases and J 0 bases, with 12 bases left between them. Per the germline V gene, CDR1 is SGHRS and CDR2 is YFSETQ. CDR3 residues: CASSLAAWTSNTGELFF. DNA of the CDR3: TGCGCCAGCAGCTTGGCTGCTTGGACGTCGAACACCGGGGAGCTGTTTTTT.

CDR3 region: CAISVLGQGVDEQYF. CDR3 bases: TGTGCCATCAGTGTCCTCGGACAGGGGGTCGACGAGCAGTACTTC. The rearrangement links TRBV10-3 to TRBJ2-7; the match to TRBD1 covers 10 bases. The CDR3 runs to 15 residues. V dropped 4 bases and J dropped 5; count of bases not matched to a gene: 8. CDR1 and CDR2 from the germline V gene are ENHRY and SYGVKD.

The genes are TRBV19 and TRBJ1-2; D is perhaps TRBD1 (6 bases). The CDR3 is 13 amino acids. Germline CDR1 and CDR2: LNHDA and SQIVND (reference sequence). V lost 5 bases and J 3 bases, leaving 10 bases between the germline ends. The chain's CDR3 is CASSVGQYYGYTF. CDR3 DNA: TGTGCCAGTAGTGTAGGACAGTACTATGGCTACACCTTC. The full variable domain, in which reference TRBV19 and TRBJ1-2 provide the parts outside the CDR3, is DGGITQSPKYLFRKEGQNVTLSCEQNLNHDAMYWYRQDPGQGLRLIYYSQIVNDFQKGDIAEGYSVSREKKESFPLTVTSAQKNPTAFYLCASSVGQYYGYTFGSGTRLTVV.

This clone appeared a single time. The V call is TRBV30, the J call TRBJ1-6; D unresolved. The germline V and J ends were trimmed by 0 bases and 5 bases, with 8 bases remaining between them. Germline CDR1 reads GTSNPN; CDR2 reads SVGIG (reference sequence). CDR3 length equals 14 residues. The CDR3 DNA is TGTGCCTGGAGTGTTTTAGACAATAATTCACCCCTCCACTTT. Protein product: CAWSVLDNNSPLHF.

The chain couples TRBV5-4 to TRBJ1-1, with TRBD1 as a possible D gene (6 bases). The germline CDR1 and CDR2 sequences are SGHNT and YYREEE (reference sequence). This CDR3 is built from 16 residues. V lost 3 bases and J 5 bases, leaving 20 bases between the germline ends. This CDR3 reads CASSSGGEGGMTEAFF. DNA for the CDR3: TGTGCCAGCAGCTCGGGCGGAGAAGGGGGTATGACTGAAGCTTTCTTT. Full variable domain (missing parts from reference TRBV5-4 and TRBJ1-1): ETGVTQSPTHLIKTRGQQVTLRCSSQSGHNTVSWYQQALGQGPQFIFQYYREEENGRGNFPPRFSGLQFPNYSSELNVNALELDDSALYLCASSSGGEGGMTEAFFGQGTRLTVV.

This clone appeared a single time. The rearrangement joins TRBV28 to TRBJ1-1; D is possibly TRBD1 (5 bases). V lost 7 bases, J lost 3 bases, and 15 bases lay in between. Germline CDR1 and CDR2: MDHEN and SYDVKM. CDR3 length: 14 residues. The CDR3 DNA sequence: TGTGCCAGCACCCCTCGGGGGGTTTACACTGAAGCTTTCTTT. It specifies CASTPRGVYTEAFF.